The rows below give T cell receptor beta chains drawn from one sample of a study of CD8 T cells in ankylosing spondylitis. TCRdb passed the 5' RACE reads through MiXCR, listing each CDR3 protein once. The table records some 350,000 distinct CDR3 sequences, about 14% of them present only once. Material: blood, either unsorted or a sorted T cell fraction (not recorded which). These TCRs come from a male donor with ankylosing spondylitis or in good health (not recorded which). Each CDR3 is given with its conserved first and last residue. The D gene is left open where the match is weak. Rows may omit the clone size; those that give it use once, few, many or a size class.

clone size,V gene,J gene,D gene,CDR3 protein,CDR3 DNA
few,TRBV20-1,TRBJ2-3,TRBD2,CSAARQREWSTDTQYF,TGCAGTGCTGCAAGGCAGCGGGAGTGGAGCACAGATACGCAGTATTTT
NA,TRBV3-1,TRBJ2-1,NA,CASSQHGAGGYNEQFF,TGTGCCAGCAGCCAGCATGGGGCGGGCGGATACAATGAGCAGTTCTTC
few,TRBV5-1,TRBJ1-2,NA,CASGTGENYGYTF,TGCGCCAGCGGAACGGGGGAAAACTATGGCTACACCTTC
many,TRBV10-2,TRBJ2-1,NA,CASSRPGPNEQFF,TGCGCCAGCAGTAGACCTGGACCCAATGAGCAGTTCTTC
few,TRBV12-3/TRBV12-4,TRBJ1-2,NA,CASSLSGSSNYGYTF,TGTGCCAGCAGTTTGTCAGGCTCGAGTAACTATGGCTACACCTTC
few,TRBV10-3,TRBJ2-5,NA,CAISEHSETQYF,TGTGCCATCAGTGAACACTCGGAGACCCAGTACTTC
few,TRBV3-1,TRBJ2-5,NA,CASSQVIETQYF,TGTGCCAGCAGCCAAGTGATTGAGACCCAGTACTTC
NA,TRBV6-1,TRBJ2-1,NA,CASSVGGSVHNEQFF,TGTGCCAGCAGTGTTGGGGGGTCGGTACACAATGAGCAGTTCTTC
NA,TRBV5-4,TRBJ1-1,TRBD1,CASSPGTAWGAFF,TGTGCCAGCAGCCCCGGGACAGCCTGGGGAGCTTTCTTT
NA,TRBV4-2,TRBJ2-3,NA,CASSQAKADTQYF,TGTGCCAGCAGCCAAGCAAAGGCTGATACGCAGTATTTT
few,TRBV5-1,TRBJ2-1,NA,CASSLDGGEQFF,TGCGCCAGCAGCTTGGACGGCGGTGAGCAGTTCTTC
NA,TRBV6-1,TRBJ2-7,NA,CASSELPYEQYF,TGTGCCAGCAGTGAACTACCCTACGAGCAGTACTTC
few,TRBV9,TRBJ1-2,NA,CASSVDEGLYGYTF,TGTGCCAGCAGCGTAGATGAGGGACTCTATGGCTACACCTTC
few,TRBV6-5,TRBJ2-1,NA,CASSYLGRGNNEQFF,TGTGCCAGCAGTTACCTGGGACGGGGGAACAATGAGCAGTTCTTC
NA,TRBV12-5,TRBJ1-6,NA,CASGLARDNSPLHF,TGTGCTAGTGGTTTGGCCAGGGACAATTCACCCCTCCACTTT
many,TRBV12-3/TRBV12-4,TRBJ1-5,TRBD1,CASSSRQGYNQPQHF,TGTGCCAGCAGTTCTCGACAGGGTTACAATCAGCCCCAGCATTTT
many,TRBV5-1,TRBJ2-7,TRBD1,CASKQGRSSYEQYF,TGCGCCAGCAAACAGGGGCGCAGCTCCTACGAGCAGTACTTC
few,TRBV7-9,TRBJ1-1,NA,CASSSAGKAFF,TGTGCCAGCAGCTCCGCCGGGAAAGCTTTCTTT
NA,TRBV5-1,TRBJ2-3,TRBD1,CASSLGAGGSTDTQYF,TGCGCCAGCAGCTTGGGGGCAGGGGGCTCGACAGATACGCAGTATTTT
NA,TRBV20-1,TRBJ2-5,TRBD2,CSARDPFSGAGGGTQYF,TGCAGTGCTAGAGACCCCTTTAGCGGGGCCGGTGGGGGGACCCAGTACTTC
NA,TRBV3-1,TRBJ2-5,NA,CASSQDARGETQYF,TGTGCCAGCAGCCAAGACGCCCGAGGGGAGACCCAGTACTTC
few,TRBV5-1,TRBJ2-1,NA,CASSLVDTRGGGVYNEQFF,TGCGCCAGCAGCTTGGTGGATACCAGGGGCGGAGGGGTCTACAATGAGCAGTTCTTC
few,TRBV3-1,TRBJ2-5,TRBD2,CASSHPGTRVTQYF,TGTGCCAGCAGCCATCCCGGGACTAGAGTGACCCAGTACTTC
NA,TRBV4-2,TRBJ1-5,NA,CASSQVGVSQPQHF,TGTGCCAGCAGCCAAGTTGGAGTCTCTCAGCCCCAGCATTTT
few,TRBV27,TRBJ1-1,TRBD1,CASSLSDRGNTEAFF,TGTGCCAGCAGTTTATCGGACAGGGGAAACACTGAAGCTTTCTTT
NA,TRBV21-1,TRBJ2-1,NA,CASSIGDGVGYNEQFF,TGTGCCAGCAGCATAGGAGACGGGGTGGGGTACAATGAGCAGTTCTTC
NA,TRBV5-1,TRBJ1-1,NA,CASSRDLATEAFF,TGCGCCAGCAGCCGGGACTTGGCAACTGAAGCTTTCTTT
NA,TRBV5-5,TRBJ2-5,NA,CASSLARLQETQYF,TGTGCCAGCAGCTTGGCCAGACTGCAAGAGACCCAGTACTTC
few,TRBV2,TRBJ2-5,TRBD1,CASSVDRGLQETQYF,TGTGCCAGCAGTGTCGACAGGGGGCTTCAAGAGACCCAGTACTTC
NA,TRBV29-1,TRBJ1-1,NA,CSFKGVNTEAFF,TGCAGCTTTAAGGGTGTGAACACTGAAGCTTTCTTT
NA,TRBV20-1,TRBJ2-3,TRBD2,CSARDERGVGTDTQYF,TGCAGTGCTAGAGATGAGCGGGGGGTTGGCACAGATACGCAGTATTTT
many,TRBV5-1,TRBJ2-1,TRBD2,CASSTAGTSGNNEQFF,TGCGCCAGCAGCACCGCCGGGACTAGCGGGAACAATGAGCAGTTCTTC
few,TRBV25-1,TRBJ2-2,NA,CASSKGSGGPNTGELFF,TGTGCCAGCAGTAAGGGCTCCGGGGGGCCGAACACCGGGGAGCTGTTTTTT
many,TRBV2,TRBJ2-3,NA,CASSVATLDTQYF,TGTGCCAGCAGTGTTGCAACTCTGGATACGCAGTATTTT
NA,TRBV5-1,TRBJ2-3,NA,CASSERSPSTDTQYF,TGCGCCAGCAGCGAACGAAGCCCAAGCACAGATACGCAGTATTTT
many,TRBV7-9,TRBJ1-1,NA,CASSRDTTTAFF,TGTGCCAGCAGCCGGGACACCACGACGGCTTTCTTT
many,TRBV2,TRBJ1-5,NA,CASQGFGLRSNQPQHF,TGTGCCAGCCAGGGGTTTGGTCTCCGGAGCAATCAGCCCCAGCATTTT
NA,TRBV11-2,TRBJ2-7,TRBD1,CASSLETGYSYEQYF,TGTGCCAGCAGCTTAGAGACAGGGTATTCGTACGAGCAGTACTTC
NA,TRBV10-3,TRBJ2-1,NA,CATSPGPANNEQFF,TGTGCCACCTCCCCAGGCCCCGCCAACAATGAGCAGTTCTTC
NA,TRBV7-7,TRBJ2-5,NA,CASSLGDLWGETQYF,TGTGCCAGCAGCTTAGGGGATTTGTGGGGAGAGACCCAGTACTTC
NA,TRBV3-1,TRBJ1-6,NA,CASSQSGTFNSPLHF,TGTGCCAGCAGCCAGTCCGGGACGTTCAATTCACCCCTCCACTTT
few,TRBV20-1,TRBJ1-1,NA,CSARDGLINTEAFF,TGCAGTGCTAGAGATGGGCTTATTAACACTGAAGCTTTCTTT
NA,TRBV7-9,TRBJ2-5,TRBD2,CASSPTSGPLQETQYF,TGTGCCAGCAGCCCCACTAGCGGGCCCTTACAAGAGACCCAGTACTTC
few,TRBV6-1,TRBJ2-7,TRBD2,CASRMVAGVSTYEQYF,TGTGCCAGCAGGATGGTCGCGGGGGTTTCCACCTACGAGCAGTACTTC
few,TRBV20-1,TRBJ2-3,NA,CSARAGLRLDTQYF,TGCAGTGCTAGGGCCGGACTACGTTTGGATACGCAGTATTTT